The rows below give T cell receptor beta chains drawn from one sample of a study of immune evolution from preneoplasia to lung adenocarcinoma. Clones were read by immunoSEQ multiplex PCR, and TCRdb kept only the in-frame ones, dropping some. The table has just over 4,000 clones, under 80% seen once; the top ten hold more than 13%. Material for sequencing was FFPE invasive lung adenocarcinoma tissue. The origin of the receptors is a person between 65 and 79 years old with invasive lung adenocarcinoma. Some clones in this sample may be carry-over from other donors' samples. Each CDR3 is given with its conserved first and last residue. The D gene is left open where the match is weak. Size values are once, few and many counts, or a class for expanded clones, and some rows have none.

CDR3 protein: CAWSSGSWNEQFF
CDR3 DNA: TGTGCCTGGAGTAGCGGGAGTTGGAATGAGCAGTTCTTC
clone size: once
V gene: TRBV30
D gene: TRBD2
J gene: TRBJ2-1
CDR3 length: 13

CDR3 protein: CASYDSSNTEAFF
CDR3 DNA: TGTGCCAGCTATGACAGCTCCAACACTGAAGCTTTCTTT
clone size: -
V gene: TRBV2
D gene: -
J gene: TRBJ1-1
CDR3 length: 13

CDR3 protein: CASSFLGQTYEQYF
CDR3 DNA: TGTGCCAGCAGCTTCCTGGGACAGACTTACGAGCAGTACTTC
clone size: large
V gene: TRBV7-9
D gene: TRBD1
J gene: TRBJ2-7
CDR3 length: 14

CDR3 protein: CASSPRLAGLSYNEQFF
CDR3 DNA: TGTGCCAGCTCACCAAGACTAGCGGGCCTCTCCTACAATGAGCAGTTCTTC
clone size: once
V gene: TRBV18
D gene: TRBD2
J gene: TRBJ2-1
CDR3 length: 17

CDR3 protein: CASSYLAGPYNEQFF
CDR3 DNA: TGTGCCAGCAGCTATCTCGCGGGACCCTACAATGAGCAGTTCTTC
clone size: -
V gene: TRBV5-4
D gene: -
J gene: TRBJ2-1
CDR3 length: 15

CDR3 protein: CASSITGGVEAFF
CDR3 DNA: TGTGCCAGCAGCATTACAGGGGGAGTTGAAGCTTTCTTT
clone size: -
V gene: TRBV7-2
D gene: TRBD1
J gene: TRBJ1-1
CDR3 length: 13

CDR3 protein: CASGLPTESTDTQYF
CDR3 DNA: TGTGCTAGTGGTTTGCCTACAGAATCCACAGATACGCAGTATTTT
clone size: few
V gene: TRBV12-5
D gene: -
J gene: TRBJ2-3
CDR3 length: 15

CDR3 protein: CAWSRAAGAGETQYF
CDR3 DNA: TGTGCCTGGAGTAGGGCAGCGGGAGCGGGAGAGACCCAGTACTTC
clone size: -
V gene: TRBV30
D gene: TRBD2
J gene: TRBJ2-5
CDR3 length: 15

CDR3 protein: CASSQDLGGRGTYEQYF
CDR3 DNA: TGTGCCAGCAGCCAAGATCTGGGGGGGAGAGGAACCTACGAGCAGTACTTC
clone size: few
V gene: TRBV14
D gene: TRBD2
J gene: TRBJ2-7
CDR3 length: 17

CDR3 protein: CSVLGNYEQYF
CDR3 DNA: TGCAGCGTTCTGGGCAACTACGAGCAGTACTTC
clone size: -
V gene: TRBV29-1
D gene: -
J gene: TRBJ2-7
CDR3 length: 11

CDR3 protein: CAISDQGGIYGYTF
CDR3 DNA: TGTGCCATCAGTGATCAGGGGGGAATATATGGCTACACCTTC
clone size: -
V gene: TRBV10-3
D gene: TRBD1
J gene: TRBJ1-2
CDR3 length: 14

CDR3 protein: CASSYGGGGTSYEQYF
CDR3 DNA: TGTGCCAGCAGCTACGGGGGGGGAGGGACGTCCTACGAGCAGTACTTC
clone size: -
V gene: TRBV7-6
D gene: TRBD2
J gene: TRBJ2-7
CDR3 length: 16

CDR3 protein: CASSQELTGGGGHEQFF
CDR3 DNA: TGCGCCAGCAGCCAAGAACTCACAGGGGGTGGGGGCCATGAGCAGTTCTTC
clone size: -
V gene: TRBV4-1
D gene: TRBD1
J gene: TRBJ2-1
CDR3 length: 17

CDR3 protein: CASSSTQGAGGYTF
CDR3 DNA: TGTGCCAGCAGTTCCACGCAGGGGGCAGGTGGCTACACCTTC
clone size: -
V gene: TRBV6-6
D gene: TRBD1
J gene: TRBJ1-2
CDR3 length: 14

CDR3 protein: CSAAGSGEQYF
CDR3 DNA: TGCAGTGCTGCGGGCTCGGGGGAGCAGTACTTC
clone size: -
V gene: TRBV20-1
D gene: -
J gene: TRBJ2-5
CDR3 length: 11

CDR3 protein: CASGLVKGLSYGYTF
CDR3 DNA: TGTGCTAGTGGTTTGGTAAAGGGACTCTCTTATGGCTACACCTTC
clone size: -
V gene: TRBV12-5
D gene: -
J gene: TRBJ1-2
CDR3 length: 15

CDR3 protein: CASGLVLGVGSTDTQYF
CDR3 DNA: TGTGCTAGTGGTTTGGTGTTAGGGGTCGGGAGCACAGATACGCAGTATTTT
clone size: -
V gene: TRBV12-5
D gene: -
J gene: TRBJ2-3
CDR3 length: 17

CDR3 protein: CASSLTGWEQYF
CDR3 DNA: TGCGCCAGCAGCCTGACAGGGTGGGAGCAGTACTTC
clone size: -
V gene: TRBV5-1
D gene: TRBD1
J gene: TRBJ2-7
CDR3 length: 12

CDR3 protein: CASSPRTGGYEKLFF
CDR3 DNA: TGTGCCAGCAGCCCGAGGACAGGGGGCTATGAAAAACTGTTTTTT
clone size: -
V gene: TRBV7-9
D gene: TRBD1
J gene: TRBJ1-4
CDR3 length: 15

CDR3 protein: CASSGGGTGGLGEQFF
CDR3 DNA: TGTGCCAGCAGCGGGGGTGGGACAGGGGGCTTGGGTGAGCAGTTCTTC
clone size: -
V gene: TRBV9
D gene: TRBD1
J gene: TRBJ2-1
CDR3 length: 16

CDR3 protein: CASMDNNYGYTF
CDR3 DNA: TGTGCCAGCATGGACAATAACTATGGCTACACCTTC
clone size: -
V gene: TRBV28
D gene: -
J gene: TRBJ1-2
CDR3 length: 12

CDR3 protein: CAWMRGLVTGELFF
CDR3 DNA: TGTGCCTGGATGCGGGGGCTCGTAACCGGGGAGCTGTTTTTT
clone size: few
V gene: TRBV30
D gene: -
J gene: TRBJ2-2
CDR3 length: 14

CDR3 protein: CASSSLRHLTRETQYF
CDR3 DNA: TGTGCCAGCAGCTCCCTTCGACACCTGACCCGAGAGACCCAGTACTTC
clone size: -
V gene: TRBV5-6
D gene: -
J gene: TRBJ2-5
CDR3 length: 16

CDR3 protein: CASIARDRDTDTQYF
CDR3 DNA: TGTGCCAGCATCGCCCGGGACAGGGACACAGATACGCAGTATTTT
clone size: -
V gene: TRBV11-1
D gene: TRBD1
J gene: TRBJ2-3
CDR3 length: 15

CDR3 protein: CAWSRGRENSPLHF
CDR3 DNA: TGTGCCTGGAGCAGGGGGCGGGAGAATTCACCCCTCCACTTT
clone size: -
V gene: TRBV30
D gene: TRBD1
J gene: TRBJ1-6
CDR3 length: 14

CDR3 protein: CASSPEREGYNEQFF
CDR3 DNA: TGTGCCAGCAGCCCAGAGCGGGAGGGGTACAATGAGCAGTTCTTC
clone size: -
V gene: TRBV13
D gene: TRBD2
J gene: TRBJ2-1
CDR3 length: 15

CDR3 protein: CAWSAGTEKLFF
CDR3 DNA: TGTGCCTGGAGCGCGGGGACTGAAAAACTGTTTTTT
clone size: -
V gene: TRBV30
D gene: -
J gene: TRBJ1-4
CDR3 length: 12

CDR3 protein: CASSLVGGSSGANVLTF
CDR3 DNA: TGTGCCAGCAGTTTAGTCGGGGGCTCCTCTGGGGCCAACGTCCTGACTTTC
clone size: -
V gene: TRBV27
D gene: -
J gene: TRBJ2-6
CDR3 length: 17

CDR3 protein: CASSWSRQVSTDTQYF
CDR3 DNA: TGTGCCAGCAGCTGGTCGAGACAGGTCAGCACAGATACGCAGTATTTT
clone size: -
V gene: TRBV5-5
D gene: -
J gene: TRBJ2-3
CDR3 length: 16

CDR3 protein: CASSPRETQETQYF
CDR3 DNA: TGTGCCAGCAGCCCCCGGGAGACCCAAGAGACCCAGTACTTC
clone size: -
V gene: TRBV7-8
D gene: -
J gene: TRBJ2-5
CDR3 length: 14

CDR3 protein: CSASGAETQYF
CDR3 DNA: TGCAGTGCTAGCGGCGCGGAGACCCAGTACTTC
clone size: few
V gene: TRBV20-1
D gene: -
J gene: TRBJ2-5
CDR3 length: 11

CDR3 protein: CASSGIRGKSSGANVLTF
CDR3 DNA: TGTGCCAGCAGCGGCATCAGGGGGAAGAGCTCTGGGGCCAACGTCCTGACTTTC
clone size: -
V gene: TRBV7-9
D gene: TRBD1
J gene: TRBJ2-6
CDR3 length: 18

CDR3 protein: CASSGISGRASNEQFF
CDR3 DNA: TGTGCCAGCAGTGGGATAAGCGGGAGGGCCTCCAATGAGCAGTTCTTC
clone size: -
V gene: TRBV9
D gene: TRBD2
J gene: TRBJ2-1
CDR3 length: 16

CDR3 protein: CASSLSQMNTEAFF
CDR3 DNA: TGTGCCAGCAGTTTATCACAGATGAACACTGAAGCTTTCTTT
clone size: -
V gene: TRBV28
D gene: -
J gene: TRBJ1-1
CDR3 length: 14

CDR3 protein: CASSLTTVREQYF
CDR3 DNA: TGTGCCAGCAGCCTGACTACGGTACGCGAGCAGTACTTC
clone size: -
V gene: TRBV7-4
D gene: -
J gene: TRBJ2-7
CDR3 length: 13

CDR3 protein: CSVDGTSGRTDTQYF
CDR3 DNA: TGCAGCGTTGATGGGACTAGCGGGAGGACAGATACGCAGTATTTT
clone size: -
V gene: TRBV29-1
D gene: TRBD2
J gene: TRBJ2-3
CDR3 length: 15

CDR3 protein: CASSDSGNTIYF
CDR3 DNA: TGTGCCAGCAGTGACTCTGGAAACACCATATATTTT
clone size: -
V gene: TRBV6-6
D gene: -
J gene: TRBJ1-3
CDR3 length: 12

CDR3 protein: CASSSTGTGVETQYF
CDR3 DNA: TGTGCCAGCAGCTCCACCGGGACAGGGGTCGAGACCCAGTACTTC
clone size: -
V gene: TRBV7-3
D gene: TRBD1
J gene: TRBJ2-5
CDR3 length: 15

CDR3 protein: CASSERTGYFEQYF
CDR3 DNA: TGTGCCAGCAGCGAGAGGACAGGGTATTTCGAGCAGTACTTC
clone size: -
V gene: TRBV16
D gene: TRBD1
J gene: TRBJ2-7
CDR3 length: 14

CDR3 protein: CASSLREGGNSPPHF
CDR3 DNA: TGTGCCAGCAGCTTGCGGGAAGGAGGAAATTCACCCCCCCACTTT
clone size: -
V gene: TRBV7-9
D gene: -
J gene: TRBJ1-6
CDR3 length: 15

CDR3 protein: CASSLGQQETQYF
CDR3 DNA: TGTGCCAGCAGCCTGGGACAGCAAGAGACCCAGTACTTC
clone size: few
V gene: TRBV6-6
D gene: TRBD1
J gene: TRBJ2-5
CDR3 length: 13

CDR3 protein: CATSRAGLNYEQYF
CDR3 DNA: TGTGCCACCAGCAGAGCGGGACTCAACTACGAGCAGTACTTC
clone size: -
V gene: TRBV15
D gene: -
J gene: TRBJ2-7
CDR3 length: 14

CDR3 protein: CSVKREGPNEQFF
CDR3 DNA: TGCAGCGTGAAGCGGGAGGGCCCCAATGAGCAGTTCTTC
clone size: -
V gene: TRBV29-1
D gene: TRBD2
J gene: TRBJ2-1
CDR3 length: 13

CDR3 protein: CASTRTGTDTQYF
CDR3 DNA: TGCGCCAGCACCAGGACAGGCACAGATACGCAGTATTTT
clone size: -
V gene: TRBV5-1
D gene: -
J gene: TRBJ2-3
CDR3 length: 13

CDR3 protein: CSASPPLHF
CDR3 DNA: TGCAGTGCGAGCCCACCCCTCCACTTT
clone size: once
V gene: TRBV20-1
D gene: -
J gene: TRBJ1-6
CDR3 length: 9

CDR3 protein: CACRRTGETEAFF
CDR3 DNA: TGTGCCTGCCGGAGGACAGGGGAAACTGAAGCTTTCTTT
clone size: -
V gene: TRBV30
D gene: TRBD1
J gene: TRBJ1-1
CDR3 length: 13

CDR3 protein: CASSRTLSDSPLHF
CDR3 DNA: TGTGCCAGCAGCCGGACCCTCTCGGATTCACCCCTCCACTTT
clone size: -
V gene: TRBV5-4
D gene: -
J gene: TRBJ1-6
CDR3 length: 14

CDR3 protein: CASSFYTSEQYF
CDR3 DNA: TGTGCCAGCAGCTTTTACACTTCCGAGCAGTACTTC
clone size: -
V gene: TRBV7-2
D gene: -
J gene: TRBJ2-7
CDR3 length: 12

CDR3 protein: CASSISGFSTDTQYF
CDR3 DNA: TGTGCCAGCAGCATTAGCGGCTTTAGCACAGATACGCAGTATTTT
clone size: -
V gene: TRBV5-5
D gene: -
J gene: TRBJ2-3
CDR3 length: 15

CDR3 protein: CASSPTGRETQYF
CDR3 DNA: TGCGCCAGCAGCCCAACAGGGAGGGAGACCCAGTACTTC
clone size: -
V gene: TRBV4-3
D gene: -
J gene: TRBJ2-5
CDR3 length: 13

CDR3 protein: CASSARAGEGTEAFF
CDR3 DNA: TGTGCCAGTAGTGCCCGTGCAGGGGAGGGCACTGAAGCTTTCTTT
clone size: -
V gene: TRBV19
D gene: -
J gene: TRBJ1-1
CDR3 length: 15

CDR3 protein: CASSYSAGELFF
CDR3 DNA: TGTGCCAGCAGCTATTCGGCCGGGGAGCTGTTTTTT
clone size: -
V gene: TRBV7-8
D gene: -
J gene: TRBJ2-2
CDR3 length: 12